This TCR beta chain appears in the sequencing data of a study of regulatory T cells in long-lasting Graves disease. About the research overall: Newly diagnosed Graves' patients took antithyroid drugs under 3 months.

Arm-PCR of CDR3 regions and iRepertoire HTBI primers were used to build TCR beta libraries. Each CDR3 protein is one row after TCRdb ran MiXCR on the multiplex PCR reads. The sample yields 550,000 to 700,000 distinct CDR3 sequences, 15% to 20% seen once. J lost 5 bases, V lost 5 bases, and 17 bases had no gene match. CDR1 is SEHNR, CDR2 FQNEAQ, per germline (reference sequence). The CDR3 runs 17 residues. Time point meaning: newly diagnosed GD, antithyroid drugs for less than 3 months. Preparation of the TCR library used RNA extracted from PBMCs. A volume of about 9 milliliters of peripheral blood was collected in EDTA tubes. This sample was also put to use in a study of T cells in Graves' hyperthyroidism and ophthalmopathy.

This receptor was identified in a man younger than 30 with Graves disease. The sequencing used peripheral blood mononuclear cells (PBMCs), collected at new diagnosis, from a patient treated with antithyroid drugs. The chain carries TRBV7-9 and TRBJ2-5; 7 bases are a match to TRBD2. The CDR3 bases are TGTGCCAGCAGCCTCCCATGGACTAGGGAGGTGGGTGAGACCCAGTACTTC. Protein product: CASSLPWTREVGETQYF.